This TCR beta chain was sequenced in a study of response to subunit inactivated influenza vaccine. General study points: Authors suggested seasonal influenza vaccinations each recruit few new T cells.

This clonotype was counted ten times or more. The antigen is unknown. Germline-derived CDR1 and CDR2 are LGHDT and YNNKEL (reference sequence). The length of the CDR3 is 14 residues. V trimming: 3 bases; J trimming: 4 bases; junction bases outside the gene matches: 5. TCRdb fed the RT-PCR reads into MiXCR, producing one record per CDR3 protein. The sample includes 150,000 to 200,000 distinct CDR3 sequences, about 10% seen only once; the top ten take 35% to 40%. The chain is built from TRBV3-1 and TRBJ2-5, with 7 bases identical to TRBD2. This receptor was obtained from a man between 50 and 75 years old who received an inactivated influenza vaccine. This material consisted of CD8+ T cells sorted from PBMCs, taken roughly 24 months after vaccination. The CDR3 nucleotides read TGTGCCAGCAGCCAGGGGACTACGGGAGAGACCCAGTACTTC. Translating it yields CASSQGTTGETQYF.